Here is one TCR beta chain with its context. Antigen unknown. These data come from a study of cytomegalovirus exposure and HLA in healthy donors. The germline V gene encodes CDR1 MDHEN and CDR2 SYDVKM. The CDR3 has 13 residues. Trimming left V 7 bases short and J 0 bases short, with 10 bases between. Study-wide findings and caveats: Cytomegalovirus association was listed for 164 TCR beta chains.

The table came from immunoSEQ multiplex PCR; TCRdb's copy has only in-frame clones and leaves some out. The sample includes 200,000 or so clones, 75% to 90% of them seen just once. The sequence came from a man aged 18 to 35 in good health and CMV-seropositive. The chain joins TRBV28 to TRBJ2-7; weak D call: TRBD2 (6 bases). Material: PBMCs. The CDR3 bases are TGTGCCAGCACCTTGGGAGGCTCCTACGAGCAGTACTTC. Residues: CASTLGGSYEQYF.